What follows are 26 T cell receptor beta chains derived from one specimen sequenced in a study of PD-1 blockade in classical Hodgkin lymphoma. The assay was immunoSEQ multiplex PCR, and TCRdb's table has in-frame clones only and misses some. The data hold 6,500 to 9,500 clones, with 65% to 85% observed a single time. Regarding time point: cycle 4 day 1 (C4D1), after around six weeks of nivolumab. No patient escaped relapse after autologous stem cell transplantation, and brentuximab vedotin exposure varied. After PBMCs were thawed, their CD8+ T cells were isolated by magnetic negative selection. Sequenced material: CD8+ T cells from blood, taken before the fourth cycle of nivolumab. The receptors originated from a human donor with classical Hodgkin lymphoma.

This clone is medium-sized. The chain couples TRBV4-3 to TRBJ2-1; 8 nucleotides match TRBD1. The CDR3 spans 15 residues. The V segment lost 4 bases and the J segment 6 bases; nucleotides outside the gene matches: 8. Germline CDR1 and CDR2: LGHNA and YSLEER. As DNA, the CDR3 is TGCGCCAGCAGCCCCGACAGGGGCTCAGGCAATGAGCAGTTCTTC. Encoded protein: CASSPDRGSGNEQFF.

The rearrangement links TRBV18 to TRBJ2-3; D is unclear. CDR1 and CDR2 from the germline V gene are KGHSH and LQKENI. The CDR3 sequence is 15 residues long. The V and J ends lost 1 base and 7 bases respectively, with 15 bases between them. CDR3 protein: CASSPLWGNGYTQYF. The CDR3 bases are TGTGCCAGCTCACCACTCTGGGGAAACGGGTATACGCAGTATTTT.

The chain couples TRBV7-2 to TRBJ2-7; D assignment may be TRBD1 or TRBD2 (5 bases each). The CDR3 covers 13 residues. V lost 1 base and J 3 bases, leaving 7 bases between the germline ends. Germline loops: CDR1 SGHTA, CDR2 FQGNSA. Written as DNA, the CDR3 is TGTGCCAGCAGCTTAGGGGGGTTCTACGAGCAGTACTTC. Its translation: CASSLGGFYEQYF.

V is TRBV6-5 and J is TRBJ2-3; 12 bases match TRBD2. The CDR3 is 14 amino acids. V was pared by 6 bases and J by 5 bases, with 3 bases of the junction left unmatched. In germline, CDR1 is MNHEY, CDR2 SVGAGI. CDR3 sequence reads: CASRTLAGGDTQYF. DNA of the CDR3: TGTGCCAGCAGGACACTAGCGGGGGGAGATACGCAGTATTTT.

The chain uses TRBV7-9 and TRBJ2-7, with D possibly being TRBD1 (6 bases). CDR1 SEHNR and CDR2 FQNEAQ come from the germline V gene (reference sequence). Trimming took off 2 bases at V and 6 bases at J, with 14 bases between the two ends. This CDR3 is built from 14 residues. CDR3 nucleotide sequence: TGTGCCAGCAGCTTATGGGACACCCGTTCCGAGCAGTACTTC. It is translated as CASSLWDTRSEQYF.

The rearrangement joins TRBV12-5 to TRBJ2-4, with TRBD2 matching over 9 bases. The V gene end was trimmed by 2 bases and the J gene end by 7 bases; junction bases not matched to a gene: 9. The CDR3 runs to 16 residues. Germline V gene lookup returns CDR1 LGHNT and CDR2 FRNRAP. The CDR3 sequence is CASGLRAGGQENIQYF. For the CDR3, the DNA is TGTGCTAGTGGTTTGCGCGCGGGGGGGCAAGAGAACATTCAGTACTTC.

The CDR3, as DNA: TGTGCCAGCAGTTCGGGTGGAAGCAATCAGCCCCAGCATTTT. Protein product: CASSSGGSNQPQHF. This chain connects TRBV6-5 to TRBJ1-5; no clear D gene. V lost 4 bases, J lost 1 base, and 8 bases lay in between. This CDR3 comprises 14 residues. The germline V gene encodes CDR1 MNHEY and CDR2 SVGAGI.

The J gene is TRBJ2-1, the V gene TRBV13; 7 nucleotides agree with TRBD2. The CDR3 is made up of 13 amino acids. The V segment lost 3 bases and the J segment 5 bases; nucleotides outside the gene matches: 1. CDR1 is PRHDT and CDR2 is FYEKMQ in the germline V gene (reference sequence). This chain's CDR3 is CASSFLADNEQFF. CDR3 nucleotide sequence: TGTGCCAGCAGCTTTCTAGCGGACAATGAGCAGTTCTTC.

In nucleotides, the CDR3 is TGTGCCAGCAGCCCCAGACTAGCGGGGGGGGGACTGGGGCAGTTCTTC. Translated, it gives CASSPRLAGGGLGQFF. This chain links TRBV7-6 with TRBJ2-1; 14 bases agree with TRBD2. CDR1 SGHVS and CDR2 FNYEAQ come from the germline V gene. V dropped 5 bases and J dropped 12; count of bases not matched to a gene: 12. The CDR3 loop spans 16 amino acids.

Judged by abundance, this clone is medium-sized (0.01 to 0.1%). Different DNA sequences within this sample yield the same CDR3. The rearrangement joins TRBV19 to TRBJ2-3; D is uncertain. This CDR3 is 12 amino acids long. V lost 4 bases and J lost 4, with 6 bases in between. Per the germline V gene, CDR1 is LNHDA and CDR2 is SQIVND (reference sequence). As DNA, the CDR3 is TGTGCCAGTAGTACCGGACCAGATACGCAGTATTTT. This gives the protein CASSTGPDTQYF.

CDR3: CASSYSGDQETQYF. The CDR3 DNA follows: TGTGCCAGCAGTTACTCAGGGGACCAAGAGACCCAGTACTTC. The chain recombines TRBV6-5 with TRBJ2-5, with a possible D match to TRBD1 (5 bases). Germline CDR1 and CDR2: MNHEY and SVGAGI. The CDR3 totals 14 residues. Trimming removed 0 bases at V and 0 bases at J, with 5 bases between.

The J gene is TRBJ2-1, the V gene TRBV6-1, with D unclear. Trimming took off 8 bases at V and 2 bases at J, with 10 bases between the two ends. From germline, CDR1 is MNHNS and CDR2 SASEGT. The CDR3 sequence is 13 residues long. The CDR3 DNA sequence: TGTGCCAGCCGGCGGTTCACCTACAATGAGCAGTTCTTC. Amino acids: CASRRFTYNEQFF.

Here the CDR3 DNA reads TGTGCCAGACGTTTTAGGACGCCATGGTGTTCAGATACGCAGTATTTT. It specifies CARRFRTPWCSDTQYF. J is TRBJ2-3 and V is TRBV6-4; no clear D. The CDR3 has 16 amino acids. Trimming removed 9 bases from V and 4 bases from J, with 23 bases in between. Germline-derived CDR1 and CDR2 are MRHNA and SNTAGT.

The rearrangement uses TRBV5-1 and TRBJ1-1; D is uncertain. Per the germline V gene, CDR1 is SGHRS and CDR2 is YFSETQ. This CDR3 contains 15 residues. V gave up 0 bases and J gave up 3 bases, with 12 bases separating them. CDR3 DNA: TGCGCCAGCAGCTTGGTAACAGCGTTGTACACTGAAGCTTTCTTT. Translation: CASSLVTALYTEAFF.

This clone came up once. This chain links TRBV9 with TRBJ1-2; a possible D gene is TRBD1 (6 bases). Germline V gene lookup returns CDR1 SGDLS and CDR2 YYNGEE. This CDR3 contains 14 residues. Trimming removed 3 bases at V and 3 bases at J, with 12 bases between. The CDR3 spells CASSATGGHYGYTF. CDR3 nucleotides: TGTGCCAGCAGCGCAACGGGGGGGCACTATGGCTACACCTTC.

V usage is TRBV27 and J usage is TRBJ2-1; TRBD2 aligns across 9 bases. With 5 bases clipped from V and 6 bases from J, the junction kept 8 bases outside the gene matches. Germline V gene sequence: CDR1 MNHEY, CDR2 SMNVEV (reference sequence). The CDR3 extends over 15 amino acids. CDR3 coding DNA: TGTGCCAGCAGTCCCTGGACTAGCGTTAGCAATGAGCAGTTCTTC. Translation: CASSPWTSVSNEQFF.

This chain joins TRBV5-3 and TRBJ2-1, with D perhaps TRBD2 (8 bases). TRBV5-3 is reported as an ORF; its role is uncertain. The V end lost 2 bases, the J end lost 5 bases, and 17 bases lay between the germline ends. The CDR3 length is 16 residues. CDR3 DNA sequence: TGTGCCAGAAGCTTAACGGACAGGCGGGGGGACAATGAGCAGTTCTTC. As protein: CARSLTDRRGDNEQFF.

The CDR3 is CASSGPTENIQYF. The CDR3 DNA reads as TGTGCCAGCAGTGGCCCGACAGAAAACATTCAGTACTTC. V and J are TRBV28 and TRBJ2-4; weak D call: TRBD1 (5 bases). The ends were cut back, 5 bases at V and 5 bases at J, with 10 bases in the middle. CDR3 size: 13 residues. Germline lookup yields CDR1 MDHEN and CDR2 SYDVKM.

The genes are TRBV6-4 and TRBJ2-1, with 8 bases fitting TRBD2. Germline CDR1 MRHNA, CDR2 SNTAGT. The ends lost 0 bases at V and 6 bases at J; junction bases unmatched: 4. The length of the CDR3 is 15 residues. CDR3 sequence: CASSDSFAGGNEQFF. CDR3 in DNA: TGTGCCAGCAGTGACTCGTTCGCGGGAGGCAATGAGCAGTTCTTC.

Written as DNA, the CDR3 is TGTGCCAGCCAAAGGGACACCTCATTCACCGAAGCTTTCTTT. The encoded protein is CASQRDTSFTEAFF. This rearrangement joins TRBV6-5 to TRBJ1-1; tentatively, D is TRBD1 (6 bases). The CDR3 is 14 amino acids. Germline V lookup: CDR1 MNHEY, CDR2 SVGAGI. V lost 8 bases to trimming and J lost 8 bases, with 21 bases between them.

The gene calls are TRBV27 and TRBJ2-1, with a weak D call TRBD2 (5 bases). The V end lost 5 bases, the J end lost 2 bases, and 13 bases lay between the germline ends. The CDR3 is 15 amino acids. Per germline, CDR1 MNHEY and CDR2 SMNVEV (reference sequence). The CDR3 protein is CASSLGISAYNEQFF. The DNA of the CDR3 is TGTGCCAGCAGTCTCGGTATTAGCGCCTACAATGAGCAGTTCTTC.

This chain uses TRBV29-1 with TRBJ2-2; D ambiguous. The V gene's germline CDR1 is SQVTM and CDR2 ANQGSEA. V gave up 8 bases and J gave up 0 bases, with 16 bases separating them. This CDR3 has 15 amino acids. CDR3 residues: CSNKKTQPNTGELFF. The DNA for the CDR3 is TGCAGCAACAAAAAGACCCAACCGAACACCGGGGAGCTGTTTTTT.

The chain is built from TRBV5-6 and TRBJ2-5; 8 bases map to TRBD1. The CDR3 loop spans 15 amino acids. Per germline, CDR1 SGHDT and CDR2 YYEEEE. The J segment lost 5 bases and the V segment lost 6 bases, leaving 12 bases of the junction unmatched. CDR3: CASTQARGLPETQYF. CDR3 nucleotide sequence: TGTGCCAGCACCCAAGCCAGGGGGCTGCCCGAGACCCAGTACTTC.

The rearrangement joins TRBV7-2 to TRBJ2-7; TRBD1 aligns across 8 bases. Per the germline V gene, CDR1 is SGHTA and CDR2 is FQGNSA. This CDR3 is 15 amino acids long. After removal of 3 bases from V and 2 bases from J, the junction contained 6 bases not matched to a gene. The CDR3: CASSFRQGTPYEQYF. DNA for the CDR3: TGTGCCAGCAGCTTTCGACAGGGGACCCCCTACGAGCAGTACTTC.

The CDR3 protein is CASKGQGLGEQYF. In DNA, the CDR3 is TGTGCCAGCAAGGGACAGGGACTAGGCGAGCAGTACTTC. The chain joins TRBV2 to TRBJ2-7; possible D gene TRBD1, 9 bases. Germline-derived CDR1 and CDR2 are SNHLY and FYNNEI. The CDR3 spans 13 residues. Trimming cost V 7 bases and J 6 bases, with 16 bases left between them.

The genes are TRBV27 and TRBJ2-1; 7 bases are shared with TRBD2. The J segment lost 3 bases and the V segment lost 6 bases, leaving 11 bases of the junction unmatched. This CDR3 has 16 amino acids. Germline values: CDR1 MNHEY, CDR2 SMNVEV (reference sequence). CDR3 nucleotides: TGTGCCAGCAGGCCAAGGGCGGGAGCCATCTACAATGAGCAGTTCTTC. Translated: CASRPRAGAIYNEQFF.